This TCR beta chain emerged from a study of siplizumab effects on memory and regulatory T cells. Study findings and constraints: Naive T cells looked more diverse than memory cells and looked like major alloresponse contributors. Naive or memory phenotype assignment was not possible for roughly 80-97% of proliferating CD4+ or CD8+ clones. Suppressive function of proliferating Tregs from siplizumab cultures was not confirmed.

Only one count was recorded for this clone. The antigen is undetermined. About 10^5 TCR templates were assayed per sample. Only in-frame clones appear in the TCRdb table, and some are missing; sequencing was by immunoSEQ multiplex PCR. The sample carries approximately 100,000 clones, roughly 91% recorded once. The length of the CDR3 is 16 residues. Germline V gene data show CDR1 as SGDLS and CDR2 as YYNGEE. J was trimmed by 6 bases and V by 4 bases; bases with no gene match: 12. The V gene is TRBV9, the J gene TRBJ2-2; 7 bases agree with TRBD2. Sequences were obtained from non-Treg CD4+ T cells sorted from blood. The source is a human donor in good health. The CDR3: CASSPIAGGPSGELFF. The DNA for the CDR3 is TGTGCCAGCAGCCCGATAGCGGGCGGGCCTTCCGGGGAGCTGTTTTTT.